This T cell receptor (beta chain) emerged from a study of vaccination effects on CD4 cells after COVID-19 (dated by TCRdb to between 2021 and 2023). Background for the entire study: In the ViraFEST assay, PBMC were stimulated with viral peptide pools, and TCR sequencing was then used to find antigen-specific CD4+ T cell clonotypes based on their expansion. Across the study, the median time from the second dose to post-vaccine sampling was 72 days (range 14 to 241). Some 2 million PBMC per well were cultured in IMDM with roughly 5% human AB serum, 9 to 10 IU/ml IL-2 and gentamicin, plus 10 ug/ml peptides. SARS-CoV-2 spike-specific CD4+ TCR repertoires were compared before and after mRNA vaccination in COVID-19 convalescent patients and in infection-naive vaccine recipients. A total of around eleven COVID-19 convalescent patients and a handful of SARS-CoV-2-naive healthy vaccine recipients were included in the full study. In the study, cultures from other donors were sequenced using the Oncomine TCR Beta short-read assay on an Illumina iSeq 100.

The library was obtained by the immunoSEQ multiplex PCR assay. DNA from the CD4+ T cells that had been cultured and isolated underwent TCR beta CDR3 sequencing. In the original analysis: Non-productive TCR sequences were removed, reads were trimmed to the CDR3 region, and CDR3s of at least 7 amino acids were retained. The MANAFEST web app was used to pick out antigen-specific clonotypes by comparing their expansion in peptide wells with that in reference cultures. Positive clones required FDR<0.05 expansion versus reference and all other wells, odds ratio above 5, and frequency above 0.1% in two replicate wells. A clonotype was called cross-reactive if it was significantly expanded both in SARS-CoV-2 spike wells and in at least one common cold coronavirus spike condition. Using the stringdist R package, CDR3 similarity was measured by Levenshtein distance, and unrooted trees were constructed with ape in R 3.6.1. TCRdb limited this immuneACCESS table to in-frame rearrangements with V and J called. A share of clones is missing; checked studies link under half to unresolved V genes, and the rest is unexplained. The V and J calls and clone size come from that table; D and trimming were worked out from the DNA. This sample is represented by 50,000 to 70,000 clones; more than 60% of them were singletons. The ten largest clonotypes hold about 2.4% of the sample.

Sequences SGHNT (CDR1) and YYREEE (CDR2) are obtained from the germline V gene (reference sequence). V sheds 5 bases and J sheds 0 bases, leaving 13 bases between their ends. The CDR3, from cysteine to phenylalanine, totals 15 residues. Of the read, only the CDR3 DNA is kept; its 45 bases are in frame from base 1. In regard to this clone: What this receptor recognizes is not known. No clone much larger than this one lies a single base away; base qualities are absent.

After 10 to 11 days of culture, CD4+ T cells were isolated with the EasySep CD4+ T cell isolation kit. Each participant received two doses of an mRNA SARS-CoV-2 vaccine, either BNT162b2 or mRNA-1273. None of the healthy vaccine recipients had a prior SARS-CoV-2 infection, which was confirmed by nucleocapsid antibody tests that came back negative both before and after vaccination. Half of the culture medium was replaced with fresh IL-2-containing medium on days 3 and 7. Unless noted otherwise, every peptide stimulation condition was grown in triplicate wells. Using Ficoll-Paque Plus gradient centrifugation, PBMC were separated from whole blood and then either used fresh or cryopreserved at -140C. Genomic DNA was extracted from cultured CD4+ T cells with the QIAamp micro DNA kit. Points the paper makes about the study in general: Among healthy vaccine recipients, nearly all vaccine-induced clones were SARS-CoV-2 mono-reactive, and just 1 of 255 was cross-reactive with common cold coronaviruses. Both infection-induced and vaccine-induced clones contracted markedly at late post-vaccination timepoints, which is consistent with waning T cell responses. The study was limited by a small number of convalescent patients, and early post-infection timepoints were lacking.

This clonotype was obtained from a human donor who received a COVID-19 vaccine. Material: CD4+ T cells from PBMCs cultured without peptide, obtained after COVID-19 vaccination. This receptor chain uses TRBV5-4 and TRBJ2-3; a weak D assignment points to TRBD1 (6 bases agree). The sequenced DNA is TGTGCCAGCAGTCGGGGACACACTAGCACAGATACGCAGTATTTT. It specifies CASSRGHTSTDTQYF.